This is a list of T cell receptor beta chains from one sample in a study of cytomegalovirus exposure and HLA in healthy donors. Profiling relied on immunoSEQ multiplex PCR, and the TCRdb table lists in-frame clones only, not all of them. Of roughly 99,000 clones in the sample, 60% to 80% were seen once. The sequenced sample consisted of PBMCs. Receptors originate from a man between 18 and 29 years old in good health and CMV-seronegative. Each CDR3 is given with its conserved first and last residue. The D gene is left open where the match is weak. Where a row states a size, it is once, few, many or the class of an expanded clone; other rows omit it.

j_call v_call d_call clone_size cdr3_aa cdr3_nt
TRBJ2-7 TRBV19 TRBD2 NA CASSAAPPTSGTSYEQYF TGTGCCAGTAGTGCCGCTCCTCCTACTAGCGGGACATCCTACGAGCAGTACTTC
TRBJ1-6 TRBV7-9 TRBD1 NA CASSLARAGTGRDSPLHF TGTGCCAGCAGCTTAGCTAGAGCCGGGACAGGGAGGGATTCACCCCTCCACTTT
TRBJ2-2 TRBV2 NA NA CASGDWNTGELFF TGTGCCAGCGGGGACTGGAACACCGGGGAGCTGTTTTTT
TRBJ2-7 TRBV15 TRBD1 NA CATSRAGQGNYEQYF TGTGCCACCAGCAGGGCGGGACAGGGAAACTACGAGCAGTACTTC
TRBJ1-1 TRBV4-3 TRBD1 NA CASSQLGQGVNTEAFF TGCGCCAGCAGCCAACTTGGACAGGGTGTGAACACTGAAGCTTTCTTT
TRBJ2-1 TRBV12-5 TRBD1 NA CASGQSRDRPLNEQFF TGTGCTAGTGGCCAAAGCCGGGACAGGCCTCTCAATGAGCAGTTCTTC
TRBJ2-1 TRBV2 TRBD2 NA CASSETSGGNNEQFF TGTGCCAGCAGCGAGACTAGCGGGGGGAACAATGAGCAGTTCTTC
TRBJ1-5 TRBV6-5 TRBD1 NA CASSTRQGVQPQHF TGTGCCAGCAGCACTCGACAGGGAGTGCAGCCCCAGCATTTT
TRBJ2-7 TRBV14 NA NA CASSQDHGAGQYF TGTGCCAGCAGCCAAGATCACGGTGCTGGGCAGTACTTC
TRBJ1-2 TRBV15 NA NA CATSRDVEEFDYGYTF TGTGCCACCAGCAGAGATGTCGAGGAGTTCGACTATGGCTACACCTTC
TRBJ1-3 TRBV5-1 NA NA CASSFAGFGNTIYF TGCGCCAGCAGCTTTGCAGGGTTTGGAAACACCATATATTTT
TRBJ2-7 TRBV6-1 TRBD1 NA CASILTGTGGYEQYF TGTGCCAGCATCTTGACCGGGACAGGGGGCTACGAGCAGTACTTC
TRBJ2-7 TRBV7-8 NA NA CASSLMSGSYEQYF TGTGCCAGCAGCTTAATGTCAGGTTCCTACGAGCAGTACTTC
TRBJ2-7 TRBV2 NA NA CASRYDRTYEQYF TGTGCCAGCAGATACGACAGGACCTACGAGCAGTACTTC
TRBJ1-4 TRBV5-4 TRBD1 NA CASSRDRSNEKLFF TGTGCCAGCAGCCGGGACAGGAGTAATGAAAAACTGTTTTTT
TRBJ2-5 TRBV27 NA NA CASSQLGETQYF TGTGCCAGCAGCCAGCTGGGCGAGACCCAGTACTTC
TRBJ2-1 TRBV5-6 NA few CASSSSPYNEQFF TGTGCCAGCAGCTCTTCCCCCTACAATGAGCAGTTCTTC
TRBJ1-4 TRBV18 TRBD1 few CASSPRPGGDEKLFF TGTGCCAGCTCACCCCGTCCAGGGGGAGATGAAAAACTGTTTTTT
TRBJ1-1 TRBV5-6 NA few CASSPGDTEAFF TGTGCCAGCAGCCCAGGGGACACTGAAGCTTTCTTT
TRBJ2-7 TRBV10-3 NA NA CATSGPPSYEQYF TGTGCCACGTCGGGTCCCCCATCCTACGAGCAGTACTTC
TRBJ2-7 TRBV14 NA NA CASSHPGILRGEQYF TGTGCCAGCAGCCATCCCGGGATCTTACGAGGCGAGCAGTACTTC
TRBJ2-5 TRBV7-2 TRBD2 once CASSPPPASGGSETQYF TGTGCCAGCAGCCCCCCCCCGGCTAGCGGGGGGTCAGAGACCCAGTACTTC
TRBJ1-1 TRBV19 TRBD1 NA CASSISSLQGAVEAFF TGTGCCAGTAGTATATCCTCCTTACAGGGGGCGGTTGAAGCTTTCTTT
TRBJ1-4 TRBV9 NA NA CASSVRGGAEKLFF TGTGCCAGCAGCGTCCGGGGGGGCGCGGAAAAACTGTTTTTT
TRBJ2-1 TRBV4-3 TRBD1 few CASSQEGVGTRGRGDEQFF TGCGCCAGCAGCCAAGAAGGCGTCGGAACCAGGGGGCGCGGAGATGAGCAGTTCTTC
TRBJ2-1 TRBV18 TRBD2 NA CASSPGGGAHNEQFF TGTGCCAGCTCACCGGGCGGGGGGGCCCACAATGAGCAGTTCTTC
TRBJ1-1 TRBV6-1 NA NA CASSVTSENTEAFF TGTGCCAGCAGTGTGACATCCGAGAACACTGAAGCTTTCTTT
TRBJ1-2 TRBV27 NA NA CASSFGRGGSDGYTF TGTGCCAGCAGTTTCGGGCGGGGGGGTAGTGATGGCTACACCTTC
TRBJ2-7 TRBV2 NA medium-sized CASSGGEAGAYEQYF TGTGCCAGCAGTGGGGGGGAGGCAGGCGCCTACGAGCAGTACTTC
TRBJ1-1 TRBV5-1 NA NA CASSLRAGNTEAFF TGCGCCAGCAGCTTGCGAGCAGGGAACACTGAAGCTTTCTTT
TRBJ2-2 TRBV19 TRBD2 NA CASSPAGGGSGELFF TGTGCCAGTAGTCCAGCGGGGGGCGGGTCCGGGGAGCTGTTTTTT
TRBJ2-3 TRBV4-1 NA NA CASSQGQGPDTQYF TGCGCCAGCAGCCAAGGGCAGGGCCCCGATACGCAGTATTTT
TRBJ2-7 TRBV27 TRBD1 NA CASSLGTGGREQYF TGTGCCAGCAGTCTCGGGACAGGGGGCCGCGAGCAGTACTTC
TRBJ1-5 TRBV19 NA NA CASSIEEGPQPQHF TGTGCCAGTAGTATAGAAGAGGGTCCCCAGCCCCAGCATTTT
TRBJ2-7 TRBV5-1 TRBD1 NA CASSLGATGLYEQYF TGCGCCAGCAGCTTGGGGGCGACAGGGCTCTACGAGCAGTACTTC
TRBJ2-3 TRBV5-1 NA NA CASSLVGRTDTQYF TGCGCCAGCAGCTTGGTAGGGAGGACAGATACGCAGTATTTT
TRBJ2-7 TRBV10-3 TRBD2 NA CAINRGGNEQYF TGTGCCATCAATCGGGGGGGCAACGAGCAGTACTTC
TRBJ2-7 TRBV7-9 TRBD1 NA CASSLGQGATYEQYF TGTGCCAGCAGCTTAGGACAGGGAGCTACCTACGAGCAGTACTTC
TRBJ2-5 TRBV5-1 NA NA CASSLPIGGETQYF TGCGCCAGCAGCTTGCCGATCGGGGGAGAGACCCAGTACTTC
TRBJ1-4 TRBV29-1 TRBD1 NA CSAQDRGREKLFF TGCAGCGCCCAGGACAGGGGGCGAGAAAAACTGTTTTTT
TRBJ1-4 TRBV5-6 NA few CASSFGRQGEKLFF TGTGCCAGCAGTTTTGGACGCCAGGGAGAAAAACTGTTTTTT
TRBJ1-2 TRBV6-1 TRBD1 few CASSVTGDYGYTF TGTGCCAGCAGTGTAACAGGGGACTATGGCTACACCTTC
TRBJ2-7 TRBV2 TRBD1 NA CAISRQGIIYEQYF TGTGCCATCTCCCGACAGGGGATTATCTACGAGCAGTACTTC
TRBJ2-5 TRBV4-1 NA NA CASSHISLQETQYF TGCGCCAGCAGCCATATTTCTTTGCAAGAGACCCAGTACTTC
TRBJ1-1 TRBV11-3 NA NA CASSLAGGTEAFF TGTGCCAGCAGCTTAGCTGGGGGGACTGAAGCTTTCTTT
TRBJ1-5 TRBV29-1 NA few CSVIETRGQSNQPQHF TGCAGCGTTATTGAGACGAGGGGACAAAGCAATCAGCCCCAGCATTTT
TRBJ2-3 TRBV9 NA NA CASSERQSSTDTQYF TGTGCCAGCAGCGAGCGACAGTCTAGCACAGATACGCAGTATTTT
TRBJ1-1 TRBV2 TRBD1 few CASSTRQGATEAFF TGTGCCAGCAGCACTAGACAGGGGGCGACTGAAGCTTTCTTT
TRBJ2-1 TRBV7-9 TRBD1 NA CASSLRDRGYNEQFF TGTGCCAGCAGCCTCCGGGACAGGGGTTACAATGAGCAGTTCTTC
TRBJ2-5 TRBV10-1 NA NA CASSGGVQETQYF TGCGCCAGCAGTGGGGGGGTCCAGGAGACCCAGTACTTC
TRBJ2-3 TRBV5-4 TRBD2 NA CASRGEVRTDTQYF TGTGCCAGCCGGGGGGAGGTTCGCACAGATACGCAGTATTTT
TRBJ2-4 TRBV18 TRBD1 NA CASSPTRTGSVDF TGTGCCAGCTCACCGACCCGGACAGGGTCGGTTGACTTC
TRBJ2-3 TRBV5-6 NA NA CASSLGGVGTDTQYF TGTGCCAGCAGCTTGGGGGGGGTCGGCACAGATACGCAGTATTTT
TRBJ2-5 TRBV5-1 TRBD2 NA CASSAGLAGIGETQYF TGCGCCAGCAGTGCTGGACTAGCGGGGATTGGAGAGACCCAGTACTTC
TRBJ2-5 TRBV6-5 TRBD2 NA CASRAAWTSGETQYF TGTGCCAGCAGAGCTGCTTGGACTAGCGGGGAGACCCAGTACTTC